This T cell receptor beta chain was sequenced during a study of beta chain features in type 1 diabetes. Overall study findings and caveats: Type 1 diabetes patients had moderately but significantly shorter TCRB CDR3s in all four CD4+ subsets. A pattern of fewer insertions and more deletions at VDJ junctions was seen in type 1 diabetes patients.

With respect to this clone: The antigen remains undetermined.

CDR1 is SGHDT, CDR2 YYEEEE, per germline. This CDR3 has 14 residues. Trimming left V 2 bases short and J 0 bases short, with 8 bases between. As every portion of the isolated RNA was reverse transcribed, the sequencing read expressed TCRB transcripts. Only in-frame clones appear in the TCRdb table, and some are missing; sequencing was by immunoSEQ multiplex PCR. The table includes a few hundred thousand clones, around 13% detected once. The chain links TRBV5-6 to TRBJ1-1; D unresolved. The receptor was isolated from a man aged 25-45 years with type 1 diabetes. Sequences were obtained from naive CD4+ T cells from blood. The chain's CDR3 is CASSFPSMNTEAFF. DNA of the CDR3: TGTGCCAGCAGCTTTCCATCAATGAACACTGAAGCTTTCTTT.